This T cell receptor (beta chain) was obtained from a study of T cell responses to AZD1222 COVID-19 vaccine (dated by TCRdb to about 2021). A note on the overall study: AZD1222 recipients given second doses at about 4 weeks or at about 12 weeks were pooled, since spike-specific TCR depth and breadth were not found to differ between the two schedules. A total of more than 230 trial participants underwent TCR sequencing, of whom some 210 received two doses of AZD1222 and roughly 25 received two doses of the MenACWY control vaccine. Enrollment into the trials was organized by age into subgroups of 18-55, 56-69 and 70-plus years, and those subgroups contained about 160, 30 and 59 TCR-sequenced participants, respectively. The full study reports these points: The 56-69-year group was small, and its depth increase did not reach significance, likely because of low power. The whole spike protein was spanned by vaccine-associated CD4 TCRs, and dominant responses were seen in regions 160-218 and 743-854. Because no day 14 peak-response samples were available, repertoires were characterized only after the peak T cell response. Nearly half of unique spike-specific TCRs reportedly recognized epitopes outside regions mutated in the B.1.351 and B.1.1.7 variants. Conclusions about previously exposed vaccinees were limited because only a handful of AZD1222 recipients were SARS-CoV-2 seropositive at baseline. Spike-specific TCR breadth and depth rose significantly after two AZD1222 doses compared with day 0 and with MenACWY recipients. Most participants were white British and females outnumbered males, and the authors suggested that clonal diversity may have been underestimated.

A remark on this clone: Its antigen is currently not known. Per-base qualities were not stored, and no clone one base away is much larger.

Relative to germline, V is 5 bases shorter and J is 6 bases shorter, with 14 bases between their ends. The germline V gene provides CDR1 MDHEN and CDR2 SYDVKM. Including the terminal cysteine and phenylalanine, the CDR3 comprises 14 residues. Solely the CDR3 DNA is kept, with 42 bases framed from the first base. The intended sense of this specimen's time point label: baseline before first vaccination. The vaccinee samples were drawn from two UK trials, COV001 and COV002, one of which was a single-blind randomized controlled phase 2/3 trial testing AZD1222 (ChAdOx1 nCoV-19) in healthy adults. Trial participant PBMC samples were collected at day 0 and day 28 after the second dose for TCRbeta chain sequencing. The CDR3 regions of human TCRbeta chains were analyzed by immunosequencing. From the authors' description of their analysis: Repertoire TCRs were matched against a reference library of SARS-CoV-2-specific TCRs generated with the MIRA antigen-specificity platform. Breadth meant the fraction of unique TCRs that were SARS-CoV-2-associated, whereas depth meant the fraction of total T cells that were SARS-CoV-2-associated. Using the MIRA data, every spike-specific TCR was mapped to the spike region that the TCR reacted to and assigned to either a CD4 or a CD8 class. Log10-transformed breadth and depth values were compared by one-way ANOVA with Sidak's multiple comparisons tests. The immuneACCESS repertoire file appears here via TCRdb, limited to in-frame rearrangements. These files lack a portion of the clones; in checked studies, under half of the deficit traces to unresolved V genes, and the cause of the others is not known. That table gives V, J and clone size, and the DNA gave D and trimming. This sample has tens of thousands of clones in its table, and 90% to 95% of those were observed once. In total, the top ten clones hold around 4.9% of the sample.

Sequences were derived from peripheral blood, sampled on day 0 of AZD1222 vaccination. The chain is encoded by TRBV28 joined to TRBJ1-5; D gene: possibly TRBD1, on 6 matching bases. This receptor was obtained from an adult in good health. The bases are TGTGCCAGCAGTGCGACGGGGGGGCCTCAGCCCCAGCATTTT. Its protein reads: CASSATGGPQPQHF.